Listed below are T cell receptor beta chains from one sample, sequenced in a study of tumor-infiltrating lymphocytes in primary liver carcinoma. TCRdb re-called the multiplex PCR reads with MiXCR, one entry per CDR3 protein. Among roughly 100,000 distinct CDR3 sequences listed, around 84% were seen once. Material for sequencing was liver tumor tissue from sampling region 3. The receptors derive from a man aged 35-49 years with primary liver carcinoma and hepatitis B virus infection. Each CDR3 is given with its conserved first and last residue. The D gene is left open where the match is weak. Only some rows state a clone size, as once, few, many or a class for expanded clones.

size	D	J	V	CDR3	DNA
.	TRBD1	TRBJ1-2	TRBV6-5	CTSSAGTVYTF	TGTACCAGCAGTGCCGGGACAGTCTACACCTTC
many	.	TRBJ1-4	TRBV24-1	CATSSTSNEKLFF	TGTGCCACCAGTTCTACTTCTAATGAAAAACTGTTTTTT
.	TRBD2	TRBJ2-6	TRBV5-1	CASSLVWTSPPGANVLAF	TGCGCCAGCAGCTTGGTCTGGACTAGCCCGCCTGGGGCCAACGTCCTGGCTTTC
.	TRBD2	TRBJ2-1	TRBV4-1	CACRPELAGAYNKQFF	TGCGCCTGCAGACCCGAACTAGCGGGGGCTTACAATAAGCAGTTCTTC
.	TRBD2	TRBJ2-1	TRBV28	CANTLTSGYNERFF	TGTGCCAACACTTTAACTAGCGGCTACAATGAGCGGTTCTTC
.	TRBD1	TRBJ2-7	TRBV29-1	CSVHRQGVYGQYF	TGCAGCGTTCATCGACAGGGGGTGTACGGGCAGTACTTC
many	TRBD1	TRBJ2-3	TRBV6-5	CASRPGQGTDTQYF	TGTGCCAGCAGGCCGGGACAGGGCACAGATACGCAGTATTTT
.	TRBD2	TRBJ2-7	TRBV4-1	CASSQERTSGNVYEQYF	TGCGCCAGCAGCCAGGAGAGGACTAGTGGGAATGTTTACGAGCAATACTTC
.	TRBD2	TRBJ2-7	TRBV4-2	CASSQDASGSYDQYF	TGTGCCAGCAGCCAGGATGCTAGCGGGAGCTACGATCAGTACTTC
.	.	TRBJ1-1	TRBV30	CPWSLFEGTETLF	TGTCCCTGGAGCCTCTTCGAGGGGACTGAAACTCTCTTT
.	.	TRBJ2-3	TRBV2	CTSKRTANADTQYF	TGTACCAGCAAGAGGACAGCTAACGCAGATACACAGTATTTT
few	.	TRBJ1-5	TRBV11-2	CASSFDGSNQPQHF	TGTGCCAGCAGCTTTGACGGTAGCAATCAGCCCCAGCATTTT
.	.	TRBJ1-6	TRBV11-1	CANSLRLVSPFHF	TGTGCCAACAGCCTGAGACTGGTTTCACCCTTCCACTTT
.	TRBD2	TRBJ2-1	TRBV6-1	CTRWSGRAAYEQFF	TGTACCCGCTGGTCCGGGAGGGCCGCCTATGAGCAGTTCTTC
.	.	TRBJ1-1	TRBV28	CTSSLTAEAFF	TGTACCAGCAGTTTGACCGCTGAAGCTTTCTTT
many	.	TRBJ1-4	TRBV10-2	CASAQPGQREKLFF	TGCGCCAGCGCCCAACCGGGACAAAGGGAAAAACTGTTTTTT
.	.	TRBJ1-5	TRBV12-3/TRBV12-4	CTNQGLGAQPQHF	TGTACCAACCAGGGTTTGGGGGCTCAGCCCCAGCATTTT
.	.	TRBJ2-5	TRBV29-1	CSVEVVIRETQYF	TGCAGCGTTGAAGTCGTAATCAGGGAGACCCAGTACTTC
.	TRBD2	TRBJ2-1	TRBV30	CVRSSGRWLNEQFF	TGTGTCAGGAGCAGCGGGAGGTGGTTAAATGAGCAGTTCTTC
few	.	TRBJ2-2	TRBV7-9	CGSSQSITNTGELFF	TGTGGCAGCAGCCAGTCAATAACGAACACCGGGGAGCTGTTTTTT
many	.	TRBJ1-3	TRBV6-6	CASSWDPGSGNTIYF	TGTGCCAGCAGTTGGGATCCGGGGTCTGGAAACACCATATATTTT
.	TRBD2	TRBJ2-3	TRBV4-2	CASSPGLAGEVGIDTQYF	TGTGCCAGCAGCCCGGGACTAGCGGGAGAGGTGGGCATAGATACACAGTATTTT
.	.	TRBJ1-1	TRBV28	CSTIWGSVRQAFF	TGTTCCACAATTTGGGGCAGCGTCCGACAAGCTTTCTTT
.	.	TRBJ2-5	TRBV11-2	CASSPAGLASETQYF	TGTGCCAGCAGCCCCGCCGGGCTAGCCTCAGAGACCCAGTACTTC
.	.	TRBJ2-7	TRBV30	CAWSARITGLAEQYF	TGTGCCTGGAGTGCCCGAATAACAGGCCTGGCCGAGCAGTACTTC
.	.	TRBJ1-2	TRBV29-1	CSVGAPKGTQVANCGYTF	TGCAGCGTTGGGGCACCAAAAGGAACTCAAGTGGCTAACTGTGGTTACACCTTC
.	.	TRBJ2-5	TRBV12-3/TRBV12-4	CPSSLSGVETQHF	TGTCCCAGCAGTTTGTCAGGGGTCGAGACTCAGCACTTC
many	.	TRBJ2-6	TRBV10-1	CATPAGSETGANVLTF	TGCGCCACCCCTGCGGGTAGCGAAACAGGGGCCAACGTCCTGACTTTC
.	.	TRBJ2-3	TRBV11-1	CTSIPPSEADTQYF	TGTACCAGCATCCCACCCTCTGAAGCAGATACGCAGTATTTT
many	.	TRBJ2-2	TRBV6-5	CASSYGGGELFF	TGTGCCAGCAGTTACGGGGGCGGGGAGCTGTTTTTT
.	.	TRBJ1-2	TRBV5-8	CASRRDTNYGNTF	TGTGCCAGTAGAAGGGATACTAACTATGGCAACACCTTC
.	.	TRBJ2-2	TRBV5-1	CAGRSAGSNTGELFF	TGCGCCGGCAGATCGGCGGGTTCGAACACCGGGGAGCTGTTTTTT
.	TRBD1	TRBJ2-7	TRBV5-1	CAGSQGQGHDEQYF	TGCGCCGGCAGCCAGGGACAGGGGCATGACGAGCAGTACTTT
many	TRBD2	TRBJ2-3	TRBV5-1	CASSSGIAGEGTDTQYF	TGCGCCAGCAGCTCCGGGATAGCGGGAGAGGGCACAGATACGCAGTATTTT
.	.	TRBJ2-7	TRBV5-1	CASSASGGRSYEQYF	TGCGCCAGCAGCGCATCCGGGGGACGGTCCTACGAACAGTACTTC
.	.	TRBJ1-5	TRBV4-1	CASSQDPGIAGNQAQHF	TGCGCCAGCAGCCAAGATCCGGGGATCGCCGGGAATCAGGCCCAGCATTTT
.	.	TRBJ2-3	TRBV10-2	CVSSVGGTQPQYF	TGCGTCAGCAGTGTGGGGGGAACGCAGCCCCAGTATTTT
once	.	TRBJ2-1	TRBV29-1	CSVESRGRYNEQFF	TGCAGCGTTGAATCCCGGGGGAGGTACAATGAGCAGTTTTTC
.	TRBD1	TRBJ2-3	TRBV29-1	CSVSGTGAQDTQYF	TGCAGCGTTTCCGGGACAGGAGCGCAAGATACGCAGTATTTT
.	.	TRBJ2-3	TRBV6-1	CASSHTDTRYF	TGTGCCAGTAGCCACACAGATACGCGGTACTTT
.	.	TRBJ2-3	TRBV14	CASGRGYTDTQYF	TGTGCCAGCGGTCGAGGATATACAGATACGCAGTATTTT
.	.	TRBJ2-5	TRBV29-1	CSVSMDVETQYF	TGCAGCGTTTCAATGGACGTGGAGACCCAGTACTTC
.	TRBD2	TRBJ2-7	TRBV28	CASCLAGVSYEHYF	TGTGCCAGCTGTTTAGCGGGAGTCTCCTACGAGCACTACTTC
.	.	TRBJ1-1	TRBV29-1	CSAPPGWAMNTEDSF	TGCAGCGCTCCCCCGGGTTGGGCAATGAACACTGAAGATTCCTTC
.	.	TRBJ2-1	TRBV5-1	CPSSASRVGERFF	TGCCCCAGCAGTGCCTCGCGGGTGGGTGAGCGGTTCTTC
.	.	TRBJ2-1	TRBV5-1	CANSHLAGDYEQFF	TGCGCCAACTCTCATCTAGCTGGAGATTATGAGCAGTTCTTC
.	.	TRBJ2-3	TRBV29-1	CSVDPSEGTDTKYF	TGCAGCGTGGATCCTAGCGAAGGCACAGATACGAAGTATTTC
.	.	TRBJ2-5	TRBV6-2/TRBV6-3	CANQNGETQYF	TGTGCCAACCAAAACGGAGAGACCCAGTACTTT
.	.	TRBJ2-2	TRBV29-1	CIVEGTRGTGKLFF	TGCATCGTTGAAGGCACTAGAGGCACCGGGAAGCTGTTTTTT
.	TRBD2	TRBJ2-1	TRBV6-1	CASDPSGSGNEQFF	TGTGCCAGCGACCCTAGCGGGAGTGGTAATGAGCAGTTCTTC
.	.	TRBJ2-3	TRBV24-1	CATSDSSTGTQYF	TGTGCCACCAGTGATTCCAGTACAGGTACGCAGTATTTT
.	TRBD2	TRBJ2-1	TRBV11-2	CASSLDRDGRFYNDQFF	TGTGCCAGCAGCTTAGATAGGGACGGGAGGTTCTATAATGATCAGTTCTTC
.	.	TRBJ1-1	TRBV29-1	CSVLWGAIEAFF	TGCAGTGTTCTATGGGGCGCGATTGAAGCTTTCTTT